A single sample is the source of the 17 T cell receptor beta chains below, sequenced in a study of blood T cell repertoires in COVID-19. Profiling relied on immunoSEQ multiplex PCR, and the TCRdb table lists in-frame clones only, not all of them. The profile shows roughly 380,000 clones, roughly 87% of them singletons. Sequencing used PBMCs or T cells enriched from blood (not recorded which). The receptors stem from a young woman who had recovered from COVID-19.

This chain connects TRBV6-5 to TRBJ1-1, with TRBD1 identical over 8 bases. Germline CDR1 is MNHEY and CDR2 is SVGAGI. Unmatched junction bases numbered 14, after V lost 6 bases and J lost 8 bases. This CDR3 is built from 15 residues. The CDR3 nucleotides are TGTGCCAGCAGCCGCACCGGGACAGGCGACATGGAAGCTTTCTTT. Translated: CASSRTGTGDMEAFF.

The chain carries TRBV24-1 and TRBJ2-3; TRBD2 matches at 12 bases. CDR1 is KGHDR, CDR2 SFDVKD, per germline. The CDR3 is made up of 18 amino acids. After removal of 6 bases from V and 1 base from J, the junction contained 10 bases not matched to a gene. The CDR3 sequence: CATSPTSGRKGGTDTQYF. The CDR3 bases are TGTGCCACCAGTCCGACTAGCGGGAGAAAGGGGGGCACAGATACGCAGTATTTT.

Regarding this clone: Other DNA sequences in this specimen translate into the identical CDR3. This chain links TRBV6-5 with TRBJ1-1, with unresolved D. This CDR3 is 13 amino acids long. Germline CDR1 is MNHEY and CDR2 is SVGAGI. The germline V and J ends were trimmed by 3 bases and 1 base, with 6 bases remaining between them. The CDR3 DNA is TGTGCCAGCAGTTATGGGCGGAACACTGAAGCTTTCTTT. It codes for CASSYGRNTEAFF.

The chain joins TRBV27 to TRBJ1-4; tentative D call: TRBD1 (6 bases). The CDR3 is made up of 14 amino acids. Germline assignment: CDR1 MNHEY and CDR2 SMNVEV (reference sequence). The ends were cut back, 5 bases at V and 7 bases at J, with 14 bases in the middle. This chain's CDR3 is CASSVQGSGEKLFF. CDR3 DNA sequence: TGTGCCAGCAGTGTCCAGGGGTCTGGTGAAAAACTGTTTTTT.

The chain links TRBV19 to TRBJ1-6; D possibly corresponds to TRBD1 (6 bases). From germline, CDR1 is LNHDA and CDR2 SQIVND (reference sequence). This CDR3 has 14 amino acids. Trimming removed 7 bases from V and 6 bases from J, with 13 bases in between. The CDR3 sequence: CASTLQGSNSPLHF. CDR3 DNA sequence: TGTGCCAGTACCCTACAGGGTTCTAATTCACCCCTCCACTTT.

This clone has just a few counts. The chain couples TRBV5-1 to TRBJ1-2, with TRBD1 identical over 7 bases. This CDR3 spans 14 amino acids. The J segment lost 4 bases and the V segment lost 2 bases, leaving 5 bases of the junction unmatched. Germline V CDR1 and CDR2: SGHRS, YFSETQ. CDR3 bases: TGCGCCAGCAGCTTCGGAGACAGGGCCTATGGCTACACCTTC. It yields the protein CASSFGDRAYGYTF.

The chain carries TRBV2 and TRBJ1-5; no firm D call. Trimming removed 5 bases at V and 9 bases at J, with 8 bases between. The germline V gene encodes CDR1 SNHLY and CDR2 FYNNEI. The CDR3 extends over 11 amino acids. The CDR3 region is CASSSPGPQHF. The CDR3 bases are TGTGCCAGCAGTTCCCCAGGGCCCCAGCATTTT.

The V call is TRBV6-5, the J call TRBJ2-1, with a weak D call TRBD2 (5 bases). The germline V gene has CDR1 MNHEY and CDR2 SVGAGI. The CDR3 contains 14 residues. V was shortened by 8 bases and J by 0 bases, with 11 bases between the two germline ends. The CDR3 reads CASGEGYSYNEQFF. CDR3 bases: TGTGCCAGCGGCGAGGGCTACTCCTACAATGAGCAGTTCTTC.

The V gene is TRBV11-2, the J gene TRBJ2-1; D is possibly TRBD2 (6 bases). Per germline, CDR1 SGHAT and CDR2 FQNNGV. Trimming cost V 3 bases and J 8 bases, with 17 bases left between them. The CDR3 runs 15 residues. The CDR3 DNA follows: TGTGCCAGCAGCTTTGCGGGGCGTCCCCGGGATGAGCAGTTCTTC. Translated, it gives CASSFAGRPRDEQFF. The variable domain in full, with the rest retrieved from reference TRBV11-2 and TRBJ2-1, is EAGVAQSPRYKIIEKRQSVAFWCNPISGHATLYWYQQILGQGPKLLIQFQNNGVVDDSQLPKDRFSAERLKGVDSTLKIQPAKLEDSAVYLCASSFAGRPRDEQFFGPGTRLTVL.

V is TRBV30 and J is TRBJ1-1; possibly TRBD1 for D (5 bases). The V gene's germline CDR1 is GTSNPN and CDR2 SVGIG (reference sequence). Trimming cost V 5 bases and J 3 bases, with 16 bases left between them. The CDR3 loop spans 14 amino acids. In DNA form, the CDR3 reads TGTGCCTGGTTATCCAGGGTAGCATACACTGAAGCTTTCTTT. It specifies CAWLSRVAYTEAFF.

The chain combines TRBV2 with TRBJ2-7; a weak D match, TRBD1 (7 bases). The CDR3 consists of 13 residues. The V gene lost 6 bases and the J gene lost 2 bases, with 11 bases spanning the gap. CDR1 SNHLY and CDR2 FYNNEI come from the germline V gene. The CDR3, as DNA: TGTGCCAGCAGGCGGGACAGCGCCTACGAGCAGTACTTC. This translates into CASRRDSAYEQYF.

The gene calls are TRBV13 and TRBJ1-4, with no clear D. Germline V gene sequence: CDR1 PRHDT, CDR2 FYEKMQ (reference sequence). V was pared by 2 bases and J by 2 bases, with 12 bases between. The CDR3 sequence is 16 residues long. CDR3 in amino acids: CASSLLTAGTNEKLFF. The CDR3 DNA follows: TGTGCCAGCAGCTTACTTACAGCGGGCACTAATGAAAAACTGTTTTTT.

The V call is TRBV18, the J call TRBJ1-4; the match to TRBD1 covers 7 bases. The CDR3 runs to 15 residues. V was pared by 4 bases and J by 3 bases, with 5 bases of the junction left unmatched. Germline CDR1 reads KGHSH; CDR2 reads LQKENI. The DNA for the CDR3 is TGTGCCAGCTCACTACTGCAGGGGGCTAATGAAAAACTGTTTTTT. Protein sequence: CASSLLQGANEKLFF.

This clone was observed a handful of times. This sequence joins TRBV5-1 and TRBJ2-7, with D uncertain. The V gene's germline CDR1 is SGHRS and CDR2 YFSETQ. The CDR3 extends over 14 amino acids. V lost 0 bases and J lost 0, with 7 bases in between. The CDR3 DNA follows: TGCGCCAGCAGCTTGGTACACAGCTCCTACGAGCAGTACTTC. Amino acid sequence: CASSLVHSSYEQYF.

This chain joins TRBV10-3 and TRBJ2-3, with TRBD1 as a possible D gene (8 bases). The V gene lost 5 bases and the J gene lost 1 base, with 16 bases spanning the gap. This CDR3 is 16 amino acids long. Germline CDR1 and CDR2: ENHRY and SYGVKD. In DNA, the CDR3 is TGTGCCATCAGTAAACAGGGGGGGCGAGGCACAGATACGCAGTATTTT. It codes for CAISKQGGRGTDTQYF.

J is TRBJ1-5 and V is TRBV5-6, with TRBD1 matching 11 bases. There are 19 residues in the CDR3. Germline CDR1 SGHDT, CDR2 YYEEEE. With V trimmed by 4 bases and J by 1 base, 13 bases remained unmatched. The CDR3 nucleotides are TGTGCCAGCAGCCAACGCCGGGACAGGGGGAGTACAAGCAATCAGCCCCAGCATTTT. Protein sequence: CASSQRRDRGSTSNQPQHF. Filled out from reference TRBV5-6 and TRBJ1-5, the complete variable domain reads DAGVTQSPTHLIKTRGQQVTLRCSPKSGHDTVSWYQQALGQGPQFIFQYYEEEERQRGNFPDRFSGHQFPNYSSELNVNALLLGDSALYLCASSQRRDRGSTSNQPQHFGDGTRLSIL.

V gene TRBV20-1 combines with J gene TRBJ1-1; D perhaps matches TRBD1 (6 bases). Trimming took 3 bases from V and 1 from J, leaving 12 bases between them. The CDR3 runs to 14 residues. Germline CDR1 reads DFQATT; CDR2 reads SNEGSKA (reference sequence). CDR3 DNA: TGCAGTGCTAGTGAATCGACAGGGAACACTGAAGCTTTCTTT. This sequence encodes CSASESTGNTEAFF.